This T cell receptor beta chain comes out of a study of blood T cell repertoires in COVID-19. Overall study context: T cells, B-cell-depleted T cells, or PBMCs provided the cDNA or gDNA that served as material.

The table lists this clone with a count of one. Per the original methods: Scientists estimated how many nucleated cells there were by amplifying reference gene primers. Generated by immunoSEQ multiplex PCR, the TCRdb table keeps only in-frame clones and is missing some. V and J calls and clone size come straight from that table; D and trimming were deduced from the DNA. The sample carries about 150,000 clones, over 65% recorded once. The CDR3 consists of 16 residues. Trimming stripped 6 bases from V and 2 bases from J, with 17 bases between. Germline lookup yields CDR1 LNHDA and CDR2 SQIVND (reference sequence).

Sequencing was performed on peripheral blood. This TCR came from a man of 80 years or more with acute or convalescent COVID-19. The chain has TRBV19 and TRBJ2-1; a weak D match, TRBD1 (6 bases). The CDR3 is CASSPKDSPPYNEQFF. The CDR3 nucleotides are TGTGCCAGTAGCCCAAAGGACAGTCCCCCCTACAATGAGCAGTTCTTC.